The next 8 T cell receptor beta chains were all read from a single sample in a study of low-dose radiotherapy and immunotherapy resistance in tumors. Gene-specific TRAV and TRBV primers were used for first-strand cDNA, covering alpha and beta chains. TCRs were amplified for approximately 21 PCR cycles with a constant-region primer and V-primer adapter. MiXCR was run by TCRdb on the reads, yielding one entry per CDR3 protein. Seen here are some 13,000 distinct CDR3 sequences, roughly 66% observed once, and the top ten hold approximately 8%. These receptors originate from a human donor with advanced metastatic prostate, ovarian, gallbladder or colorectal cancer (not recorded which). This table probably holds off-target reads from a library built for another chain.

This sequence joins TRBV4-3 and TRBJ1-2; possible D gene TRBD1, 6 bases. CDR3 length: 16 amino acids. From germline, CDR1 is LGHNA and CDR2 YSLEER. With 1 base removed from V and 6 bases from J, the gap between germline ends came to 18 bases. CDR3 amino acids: CASSQGLARGENGYTF. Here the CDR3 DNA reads TGCGCCAGCAGCCAAGGATTGGCCAGGGGAGAGAATGGCTACACCTTC.

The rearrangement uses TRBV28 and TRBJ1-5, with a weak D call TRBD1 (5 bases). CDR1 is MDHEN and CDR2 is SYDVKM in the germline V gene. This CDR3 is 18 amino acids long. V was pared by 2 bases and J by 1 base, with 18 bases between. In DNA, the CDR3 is TGTGCCAGCAGTTTAGCAGTCTCCGGGACTGGGAGCAATCAGCCCCAGCATTTT. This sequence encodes CASSLAVSGTGSNQPQHF.

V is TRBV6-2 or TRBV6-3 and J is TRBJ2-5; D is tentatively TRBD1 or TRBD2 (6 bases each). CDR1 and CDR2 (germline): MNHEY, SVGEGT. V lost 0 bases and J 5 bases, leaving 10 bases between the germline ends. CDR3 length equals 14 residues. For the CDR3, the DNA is TGTGCCAGCAGTTACTCATTAGGGGGGGAGACCCAGTACTTC. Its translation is CASSYSLGGETQYF.

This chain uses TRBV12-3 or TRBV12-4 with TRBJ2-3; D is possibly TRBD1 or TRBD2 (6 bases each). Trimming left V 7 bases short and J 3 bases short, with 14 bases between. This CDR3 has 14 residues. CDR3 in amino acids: CASKGGVGTDTQYF. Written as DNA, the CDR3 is TGTGCCAGCAAGGGGGGAGTTGGGACAGATACGCAGTATTTT.

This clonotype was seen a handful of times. The CDR3, as DNA: TGTGCCAGCAGTCAAAAGAGGGGGCCAACTAATGAAAAACTGTTTTTT. It yields the protein CASSQKRGPTNEKLFF. This chain links TRBV3-1 with TRBJ1-4; 7 nucleotides agree with TRBD1. V lost 6 bases, J lost 0 bases, and 7 bases stayed unmatched. The CDR3 covers 16 residues. Germline V gene data show CDR1 as LGHDT and CDR2 as YNNKEL (reference sequence).

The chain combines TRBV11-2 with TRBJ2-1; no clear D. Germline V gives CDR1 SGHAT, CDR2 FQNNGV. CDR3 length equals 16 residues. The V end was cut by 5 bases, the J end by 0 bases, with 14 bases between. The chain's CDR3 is CASSRTAGPSYNEQFF. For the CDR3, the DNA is TGTGCCAGCAGCCGGACGGCAGGCCCCTCCTACAATGAGCAGTTCTTC.

CDR3 bases: TGTGCCAGCAGTTCTATAAATCGTTGGGGGCCCTATCAGCCCCAGCATTTT. It is translated as CASSSINRWGPYQPQHF. The chain uses TRBV28 and TRBJ1-5; a weak D match, TRBD1 (6 bases). This CDR3 is built from 17 residues. Trimming stripped 4 bases from V and 5 bases from J, with 21 bases between. Per the germline V gene, CDR1 is MDHEN and CDR2 is SYDVKM.

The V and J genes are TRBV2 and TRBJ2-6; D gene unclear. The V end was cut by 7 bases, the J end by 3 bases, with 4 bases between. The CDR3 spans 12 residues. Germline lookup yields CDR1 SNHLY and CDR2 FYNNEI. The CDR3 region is CASTGGANVLTF. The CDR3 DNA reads TGTGCCAGCACCGGTGGGGCCAACGTCCTGACTTTC.